The source of this TCR beta chain is a study of blood T cell repertoires in COVID-19. Profiled with immunoSEQ multiplex PCR; TCRdb holds only in-frame clones, not every one. The table has 200,000 to 250,000 clones, roughly 86% seen once; the top ten hold around 9.6%. CDR1 is MNHEY and CDR2 is SVGAGI in the germline V gene. V lost 7 bases, J lost 4 bases, and 9 bases lay in between. The length of the CDR3 is 12 residues. The source of this sequence is a woman aged 45 to 65 with COVID-19, enrolled during active disease. Sample: peripheral blood. The chain carries TRBV6-5 and TRBJ2-3; tentatively, D is TRBD2 (6 bases). CDR3: CASTGVSDTQYF. Written as DNA, the CDR3 is TGTGCCAGCACGGGGGTCTCAGATACGCAGTATTTT.